What follows are 24 T cell receptor beta chains derived from one specimen sequenced in a study of CD8+CD57+ T cells in acquired aplastic anemia. Genomic DNA acted as the template from which TCR beta VDJ combination and CDR3 sequence profiling were carried out. TCRdb ran MiXCR on the reads and lists one entry per CDR3 protein. The sample lists about 180,000 distinct CDR3 sequences, under 55% seen once, with around 3% in the top ten. The sample consisted of sorted CD4+, CD8+, or CD8+CD57+ T cells (not recorded which) from PBMCs. These receptors came from a human donor in good health.

This clonotype came up many times. The rearrangement links TRBV19 to TRBJ2-1, with D unresolved. Germline CDR1 reads LNHDA; CDR2 reads SQIVND (reference sequence). The CDR3 has 16 amino acids. Trimming cost V 3 bases and J 0 bases, with 12 bases left between them. CDR3 region: CASSIPSASSYNEQFF. The CDR3 bases are TGTGCCAGTAGTATTCCGTCAGCCAGCTCCTACAATGAGCAGTTCTTC.

The V call is TRBV7-9, the J call TRBJ1-1; the D is unclear. Germline CDR1 SEHNR, CDR2 FQNEAQ (reference sequence). The CDR3 loop spans 12 amino acids. Trimming removed 4 bases at V and 8 bases at J, with 11 bases between. The CDR3 DNA follows: TGTGCCAGCAGCTCAGACCTCCCCGAAGCTTTCTTT. Its protein product is CASSSDLPEAFF.

As to this clonotype: Its ends do not fully match the called genes, so a read error is possible. V usage is TRBV9 and J usage is TRBJ2-4, with TRBD1 as a possible D gene (5 bases). CDR3 length equals 11 residues. Germline V gene lookup returns CDR1 SGDLS and CDR2 YYNGEE. CDR3 DNA: TGTGCCAGCAGCGTAGAGCACAGGATGGACTTC. Its translation is CASSVEHRMDF.

The chain's CDR3 is CSVVDSFYGYTF. The CDR3 coding sequence is TGCAGCGTTGTCGACAGTTTCTATGGCTACACCTTC. The chain joins TRBV29-1 to TRBJ1-2, with a weak D call TRBD1 (5 bases). The CDR3 covers 12 residues. V lost 4 bases and J 4 bases, leaving 10 bases between the germline ends. Germline lookup yields CDR1 SQVTM and CDR2 ANQGSEA.

The chain uses TRBV11-1 and TRBJ2-1; 7 nucleotides align to TRBD2. The CDR3 is 15 amino acids. Germline V gene lookup returns CDR1 SGHAT and CDR2 FQDESV (reference sequence). Germline trimming cut 5 bases from V and 4 bases from J; bases unmatched to any gene: 8. The CDR3 protein is CASSHSGRVYNEQFF. CDR3 coding DNA: TGTGCCAGCAGCCATTCAGGGAGGGTGTACAATGAGCAGTTCTTC.

This clonotype was seen only a few times. The V and J genes are TRBV20-1 and TRBJ2-3; D remains ambiguous. CDR3 size: 14 residues. V was shortened by 6 bases and J by 2 bases, with 15 bases between the two germline ends. CDR1 and CDR2 from the germline V gene are DFQATT and SNEGSKA (reference sequence). The CDR3 nucleotides are TGCAGTGCCGTGGACGCCCTATCCACAGATACGCAGTATTTT. Protein product: CSAVDALSTDTQYF.

This clonotype was counted only a few times. The chain is built from TRBV28 and TRBJ1-2, with D perhaps TRBD1 (5 bases). There are 16 residues in the CDR3. V was shortened by 3 bases and J by 1 base, with 15 bases between the two germline ends. The germline CDR1 and CDR2 sequences are MDHEN and SYDVKM. The CDR3 region is CASSFGGGWVNYGYTF. For the CDR3, the DNA is TGTGCCAGCAGTTTCGGGGGTGGGTGGGTTAACTATGGCTACACCTTC.

This chain links TRBV11-1 with TRBJ2-3; D remains unclear. V was pared by 2 bases and J by 2 bases, with 14 bases between. This CDR3 spans 16 amino acids. Germline CDR1 and CDR2: SGHAT and FQDESV (reference sequence). The CDR3 nucleotides are TGTGCCAGCAGCTTAATCGATGGTCCCCACACAGATACGCAGTATTTT. This codes for CASSLIDGPHTDTQYF.

V is TRBV20-1 and J is TRBJ2-5; the match to TRBD1 covers 11 bases. This CDR3 has 14 residues. The junction had 8 bases not matched to a gene; V was cut back by 6 bases and J by 5 bases. Germline V gene sequence: CDR1 DFQATT, CDR2 SNEGSKA (reference sequence). In DNA, the CDR3 is TGCAGTGCGCGGGACAGGGGGAAGGTTGAGACCCAGTACTTC. This sequence encodes CSARDRGKVETQYF.

The chain carries TRBV9 and TRBJ1-2; D ambiguous. Trimming cost V 0 bases and J 2 bases, with 11 bases left between them. CDR3 length: 15 amino acids. Germline assignment: CDR1 SGDLS and CDR2 YYNGEE. CDR3 DNA: TGTGCCAGCAGCGTAGCTTCCCGGATCAACTATGGCTACACCTTC. Its protein product is CASSVASRINYGYTF.

This clonotype was recorded a few times. This chain connects TRBV11-3 to TRBJ2-5; D is undetermined. This CDR3 spans 16 amino acids. The V gene's germline CDR1 is SGHNT and CDR2 YENEEA. The V end was cut by 2 bases, the J end by 1 base, with 14 bases between. CDR3 nucleotide sequence: TGTGCCAGCAGCTTATCCGCGCAATACAGCCAAGAGACCCAGTACTTC. It yields the protein CASSLSAQYSQETQYF.

The chain joins TRBV19 to TRBJ1-2; a weak D match, TRBD1 (6 bases). The germline CDR1 and CDR2 sequences are LNHDA and SQIVND (reference sequence). Trimming took 6 bases from V and 6 from J, leaving 14 bases between them. The CDR3 is 13 residues long. The CDR3 spells CASSFRGSDGYTF. In nucleotides, the CDR3 is TGTGCCAGTAGCTTCAGGGGCTCGGATGGCTACACCTTC.

The rearrangement joins TRBV20-1 to TRBJ2-7; possibly TRBD1 for D (5 bases). The germline V gene encodes CDR1 DFQATT and CDR2 SNEGSKA (reference sequence). CDR3 length equals 15 residues. Trimming took 4 bases from V and 9 from J, leaving 25 bases between them. CDR3 in amino acids: CSAMTEKRSPSGQYF. Here the CDR3 DNA reads TGCAGTGCTATGACAGAGAAAAGATCCCCTTCAGGGCAGTACTTC.

This clonotype was seen many times. The rearrangement uses TRBV4-2 and TRBJ2-7, with 11 positions matching TRBD2. This CDR3 contains 17 residues. Germline lookup yields CDR1 LGHNA and CDR2 YNFKEQ. The trim removed 6 bases at V and 7 bases at J, leaving 17 bases unmatched. CDR3 sequence reads: CASRPGLADSPTREQYF. CDR3 coding DNA: TGTGCCAGCAGGCCGGGACTAGCGGACTCCCCCACCCGGGAGCAGTACTTC.

The rearrangement links TRBV20-1 to TRBJ2-7; 8 bases fit TRBD1. The J segment lost 5 bases and the V segment lost 0 bases, leaving 6 bases of the junction unmatched. The germline V gene encodes CDR1 DFQATT and CDR2 SNEGSKA (reference sequence). This CDR3 region has 14 residues. The CDR3 sequence: CSARDSGQGNEQYF. Here the CDR3 DNA reads TGCAGTGCTAGAGATTCCGGACAGGGAAACGAGCAGTACTTC.

The V gene is TRBV7-8, the J gene TRBJ2-3; D is unresolved. The V and J ends lost 3 bases and 6 bases respectively, with 16 bases between them. The CDR3 totals 15 residues. Germline CDR1 reads SGHVS; CDR2 reads FQNEAQ. This CDR3 is CASSFLARSQDTQYF. Written as DNA, the CDR3 is TGTGCCAGCAGCTTTTTAGCCCGAAGTCAGGATACGCAGTATTTT.

There are many counts of this clonotype. The CDR3 region has the DNA TGTGCCAGCAGCGGAGCAGGACGTTCCTACGAGCAGTACTTC. Its protein is CASSGAGRSYEQYF. The chain employs TRBV6-1 and TRBJ2-7; no clear D gene. V lost 6 bases to trimming and J lost 1 base, with 13 bases between them. The CDR3 runs 14 residues. Germline V gene data show CDR1 as MNHNS and CDR2 as SASEGT.

This clonotype appeared a few times. This chain connects TRBV5-1 to TRBJ2-3, with TRBD2 as a possible D gene (6 bases). The CDR3 has 16 residues. Germline assignment: CDR1 SGHRS and CDR2 YFSETQ. Trimming left V 4 bases short and J 0 bases short, with 15 bases between. The CDR3 coding sequence is TGCGCCAGCAGCGAGAGGGCGGGACCTAGCACAGATACGCAGTATTTT. Protein product: CASSERAGPSTDTQYF.

The V gene is TRBV20-1, the J gene TRBJ1-5, with 8 bases that match TRBD1. CDR3 size: 13 residues. CDR1 is DFQATT and CDR2 is SNEGSKA in the germline V gene (reference sequence). V trimming: 7 bases; J trimming: 4 bases; junction bases outside the gene matches: 6. The DNA for the CDR3 is TGCAGTGGAGGACAGGGTGGGAATCAGCCCCAGCATTTT. Amino acids: CSGGQGGNQPQHF.

This chain connects TRBV10-3 to TRBJ1-2; 9 nucleotides line up with TRBD1. J was trimmed by 6 bases and V by 2 bases; bases with no gene match: 7. This CDR3 is 15 amino acids long. Germline V CDR1 and CDR2: ENHRY, SYGVKD. For the CDR3, the DNA is TGTGCCATCAGTGAGAACAGGGGGCAAGCCGATGGCTACACCTTC. Translated: CAISENRGQADGYTF.

J is TRBJ1-2 and V is TRBV2; 7 bases map to TRBD1. CDR3 length: 15 amino acids. The J segment lost 2 bases and the V segment lost 8 bases, leaving 11 bases of the junction unmatched. Germline lookup yields CDR1 SNHLY and CDR2 FYNNEI. The CDR3 region has the DNA TGTGCCAGCGGAGATACAGGGGCGAGCAACTATGGCTACACCTTC. Protein: CASGDTGASNYGYTF. Together with reference TRBV2 and TRBJ1-2, the CDR3 gives the full variable domain: EPEVTQTPSHQVTQMGQEVILRCVPISNHLYFYWYRQILGQKVEFLVSFYNNEISEKSEIFDDQFSVERPDGSNFTLKIRSTKLEDSAMYFCASGDTGASNYGYTFGSGTRLTVV.

This clonotype turned up a few times. The rearrangement joins TRBV3-1 to TRBJ1-6; D is undetermined. The CDR3 is made up of 17 amino acids. The germline CDR1 and CDR2 sequences are LGHDT and YNNKEL (reference sequence). Trimming took off 0 bases at V and 6 bases at J, with 15 bases between the two ends. The CDR3 spells CASSQDGYTWGNSPLHF. For the CDR3, the DNA is TGTGCCAGCAGCCAAGATGGATACACCTGGGGTAATTCACCCCTCCACTTT.

This clonotype was observed a few times. This chain links TRBV7-8 with TRBJ1-1; D gene ambiguous. This CDR3 has 15 amino acids. Trimming removed 4 bases from V and 2 bases from J, with 14 bases in between. The germline gives CDR1 SGHVS, CDR2 FQNEAQ. Here the CDR3 reads CASSSQGVINTEAFF. DNA for the CDR3: TGTGCCAGCAGCTCGCAAGGCGTCATCAACACTGAAGCTTTCTTT.

This clonotype was seen many times. Here the CDR3 reads CASSSVGSNTEAFF. The CDR3 nucleotides read TGTGCCAGCAGTTCAGTAGGATCGAACACTGAAGCTTTCTTT. V gene TRBV7-3 combines with J gene TRBJ1-1; no reliable D call. CDR1 and CDR2 from the germline V gene are SGHTA and FQGTGA. V lost 6 bases to trimming and J lost 1 base, with 12 bases between them. This CDR3 has 14 residues.